This T cell receptor (beta chain) originates from a study of blood T cell repertoires in COVID-19 (dated by TCRdb to the early 2020s). Background on the whole study: The collaborator samples originated in the United States, Italy and Spain and spanned the acute and convalescent phases of COVID-19. The sample metadata nearly always contained a de-identified subject ID, COVID-19 status, age in years and sex. The prospective study material was composed of cDNA or gDNA derived from T cells, B-cell-depleted T cells, or PBMCs. HLA class I and class II types, where available, came from metadata supplied by the sample provider rather than from assay-based typing. Deeply sampled blood TCRbeta repertoires from subjects exposed to, actively infected with, or recovered from COVID-19 were included in the dataset. The repertoires were released in a freely available public database meant as a resource for research on the immune response to SARS-CoV-2. The samples were drawn from the first 160 participants of the ongoing ImmuneRACE study and from 950 to 1,500 subjects provided by 6 global collaborators. Overall study outcomes, separate from this receptor: How much clinical and demographic metadata was included differed by source and by participant, and the metadata was provided uncurated.

One collaborating source in Seattle enrolled patients during active infection and followed them longitudinally through the course of disease. Whole blood was collected in K2EDTA tubes by collaborating institutions according to the institutions' own protocols. For TCRbeta analysis, collaborator samples were shipped as frozen whole blood, as isolated PBMCs, or as DNA extracted from either sample type. Taken from cysteine to phenylalanine, the CDR3 has 15 residues. Only the CDR3 portion is preserved as DNA: 45 bases, with reading frame beginning at the first base. The germline V gene encodes CDR1 SGHRS and CDR2 YFSETQ. Relative to germline, V is missing 6 bases and J is missing 4 bases, with 10 bases of the junction outside any gene match. This clone occurred once. Its target antigen remains unknown. Base qualities were left out, and no much larger clone turns up one base away. TCRbeta CDR3 regions were amplified from genomic DNA using the immunoSEQ Assay, a bias-controlled multiplex PCR. The study's processing was this. The number of nucleated cells in each sample was estimated by amplification of reference gene primers within the assay. To quantify the absolute abundance of each unique TCRbeta CDR3 rearrangement, sequence reads were collapsed and filtered. For each sample, productive Simpson clonality was calculated by taking the square root of Simpson's diversity index across productive rearrangements. TCRdb re-hosts the immuneACCESS table, in-frame sequences only. Its copies lack some clones; in the studies checked, an unresolved V gene accounts for under half of them, and the cause for the rest is not known. From that table come the V and J calls and clone size; the DNA was used to work out D and trimming. The sample table lists 150,000 or so clones, more than 65% of them with a count of one. Around 8.1% of the sample lies in the top ten.

This TCR came from a woman aged 55-75 years with COVID-19, enrolled during active disease. Rearrangement joined TRBV5-1 to TRBJ2-7, with 10 middle bases fitting TRBD1. Sequencing input: peripheral blood. CDR3 sequence: CASNPGQGGLYEQYF. In nucleotide form, the sequence is TGCGCCAGCAACCCCGGACAGGGGGGTTTGTACGAGCAGTACTTC.